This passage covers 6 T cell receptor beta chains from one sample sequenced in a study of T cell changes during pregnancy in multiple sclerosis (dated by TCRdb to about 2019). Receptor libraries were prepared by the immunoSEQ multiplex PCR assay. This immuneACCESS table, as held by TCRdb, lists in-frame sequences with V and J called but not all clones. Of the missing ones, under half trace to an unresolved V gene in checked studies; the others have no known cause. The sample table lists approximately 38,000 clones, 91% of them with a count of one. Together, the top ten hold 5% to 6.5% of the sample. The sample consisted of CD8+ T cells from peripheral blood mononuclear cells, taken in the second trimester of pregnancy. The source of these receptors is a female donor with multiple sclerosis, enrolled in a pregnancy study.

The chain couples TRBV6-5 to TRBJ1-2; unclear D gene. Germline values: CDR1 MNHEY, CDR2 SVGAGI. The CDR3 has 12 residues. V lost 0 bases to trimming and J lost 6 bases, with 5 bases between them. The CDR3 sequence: CASSYSGDGYTF. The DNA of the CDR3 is TGTGCCAGCAGTTACTCAGGAGATGGCTACACCTTC.

This CDR3 is CASSQGPGDVYEQYF. As DNA, the CDR3 is TGCGCCAGCAGCCAAGGTCCAGGCGACGTCTACGAGCAGTACTTC. This chain links TRBV4-3 with TRBJ2-7; no definite D call. The V end lost 1 base, the J end lost 3 bases, and 13 bases lay between the germline ends. Germline V gene sequence: CDR1 LGHNA, CDR2 YSLEER. The CDR3 runs to 15 residues.

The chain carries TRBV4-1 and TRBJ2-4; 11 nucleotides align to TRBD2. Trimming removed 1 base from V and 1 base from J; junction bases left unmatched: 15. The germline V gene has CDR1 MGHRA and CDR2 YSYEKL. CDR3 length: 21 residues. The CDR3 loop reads CASSQGTPSGRNNVAKNIQYF. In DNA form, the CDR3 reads TGCGCCAGCAGCCAAGGGACACCTAGCGGGAGGAACAACGTTGCCAAAAACATTCAGTACTTC.

The CDR3 DNA is TGTGCCAGCAGCAAGTCCGACAGGTCGGGTCAGCCCCAGCATTTT. Translating gives CASSKSDRSGQPQHF. This chain links TRBV21-1 with TRBJ1-5; the table gives TRBD1 as D, unverified against the DNA. TRBV21-1 is a pseudogene. This CDR3 is 15 amino acids long.

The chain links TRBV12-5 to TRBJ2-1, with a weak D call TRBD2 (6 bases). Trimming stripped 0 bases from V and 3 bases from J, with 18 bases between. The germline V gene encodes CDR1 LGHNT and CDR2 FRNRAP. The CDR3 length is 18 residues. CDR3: CASGLVRLVQAIYNEQFF. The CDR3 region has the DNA TGTGCTAGTGGTTTGGTCCGACTAGTCCAGGCTATCTACAATGAGCAGTTCTTC.

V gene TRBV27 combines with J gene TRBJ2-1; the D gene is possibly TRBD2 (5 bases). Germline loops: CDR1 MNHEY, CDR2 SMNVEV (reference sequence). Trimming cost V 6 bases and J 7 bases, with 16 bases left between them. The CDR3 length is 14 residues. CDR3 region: CASRSRGTSNEQFF. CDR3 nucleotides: TGTGCCAGCAGATCCCGAGGTACTAGTAATGAGCAGTTCTTC.